This TCR beta chain stems from a study of blood T cell repertoires in COVID-19. Overall study context: Sites across the United States, Italy and Spain contributed samples from acute and convalescent COVID-19. In each case, the material was cDNA or gDNA derived from T cells, B-cell-depleted T cells, or PBMCs.

Unmatched junction bases numbered 11, after V lost 1 base and J lost 6 bases. The V gene's germline CDR1 is LGHDT and CDR2 YNNKEL (reference sequence). This CDR3 comprises 16 residues. Original data processing: Using reference gene primer amplification, nucleated cell counts were estimated. Measured with immunoSEQ multiplex PCR; TCRdb has only the in-frame clones, and not every one. Clone size and the V and J calls come from that table; the DNA yielded D and trimming. This table has roughly 6,600 clones, 80% to 90% appearing once. The genes are TRBV3-1 (or the pseudogene TRBV3-2) and TRBJ1-2, with 7 bases matching TRBD1. Sequenced sample: peripheral blood. This sequence was found in a human donor in a cohort sampled during active COVID-19. The donor label of this sample is uncertain. CDR3 nucleotide sequence: TGTGCCAGCAGCCAAGCCGAGGGGGCGCCGGGTGATGGCTACACCTTC. Amino acid sequence: CASSQAEGAPGDGYTF.